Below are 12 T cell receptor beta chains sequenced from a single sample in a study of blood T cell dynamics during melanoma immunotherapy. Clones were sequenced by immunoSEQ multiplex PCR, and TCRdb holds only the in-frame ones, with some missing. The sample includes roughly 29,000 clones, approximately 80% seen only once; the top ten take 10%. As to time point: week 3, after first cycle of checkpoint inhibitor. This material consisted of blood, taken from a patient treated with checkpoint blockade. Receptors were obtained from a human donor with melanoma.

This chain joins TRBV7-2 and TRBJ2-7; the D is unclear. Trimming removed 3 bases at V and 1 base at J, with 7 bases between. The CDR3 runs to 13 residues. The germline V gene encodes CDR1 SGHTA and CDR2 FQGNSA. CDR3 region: CASSFVGSYEQYF. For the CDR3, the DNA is TGTGCCAGCAGCTTCGTAGGGTCCTACGAGCAGTACTTC.

The CDR3 DNA reads TGTGCCAGCAGCTTGATCCAGGGGATGAACACTGAAGCTTTCTTT. Its protein is CASSLIQGMNTEAFF. The chain carries TRBV11-2 and TRBJ1-1; D might be TRBD1 (6 bases). V was shortened by 3 bases and J by 0 bases, with 11 bases between the two germline ends. CDR1 is SGHAT and CDR2 is FQNNGV in the germline V gene. The CDR3 totals 15 residues. The full variable domain, in which reference TRBV11-2 and TRBJ1-1 provide the parts outside the CDR3, is EAGVAQSPRYKIIEKRQSVAFWCNPISGHATLYWYQQILGQGPKLLIQFQNNGVVDDSQLPKDRFSAERLKGVDSTLKIQPAKLEDSAVYLCASSLIQGMNTEAFFGQGTRLTVV.

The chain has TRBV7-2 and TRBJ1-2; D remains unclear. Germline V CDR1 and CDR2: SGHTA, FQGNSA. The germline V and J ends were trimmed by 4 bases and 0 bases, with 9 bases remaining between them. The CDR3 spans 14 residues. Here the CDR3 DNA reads TGTGCCAGCAGCTCAGACTTAGCTAACTATGGCTACACCTTC. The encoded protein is CASSSDLANYGYTF.

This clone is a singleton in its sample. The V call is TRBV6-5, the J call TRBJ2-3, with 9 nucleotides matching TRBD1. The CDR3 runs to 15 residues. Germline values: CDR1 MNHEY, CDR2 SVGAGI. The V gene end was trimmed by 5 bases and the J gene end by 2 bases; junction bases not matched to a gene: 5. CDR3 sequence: CASSPGDRVTDTQYF. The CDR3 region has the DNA TGTGCCAGCAGTCCCGGGGACAGGGTCACAGATACGCAGTATTTT.

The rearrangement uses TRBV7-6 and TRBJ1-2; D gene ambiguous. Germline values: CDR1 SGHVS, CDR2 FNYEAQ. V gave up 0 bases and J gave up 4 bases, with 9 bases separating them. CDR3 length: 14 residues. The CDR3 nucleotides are TGTGCCAGCAGCTTAGCGGGAGGTTCCTATGGCTACACCTTC. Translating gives CASSLAGGSYGYTF.

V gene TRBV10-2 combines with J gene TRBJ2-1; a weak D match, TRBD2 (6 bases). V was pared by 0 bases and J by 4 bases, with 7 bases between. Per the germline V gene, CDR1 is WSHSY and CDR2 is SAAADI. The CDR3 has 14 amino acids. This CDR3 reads CASSESAGYNEQFF. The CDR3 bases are TGCGCCAGCAGTGAGTCGGCGGGATACAATGAGCAGTTCTTC.

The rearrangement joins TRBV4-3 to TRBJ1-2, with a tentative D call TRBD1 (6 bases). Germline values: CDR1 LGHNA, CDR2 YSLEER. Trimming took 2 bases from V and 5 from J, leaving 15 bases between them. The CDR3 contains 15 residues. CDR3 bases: TGCGCCAGCAGCCAAAGGTACAGGGCGAATTATGGCTACACCTTC. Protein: CASSQRYRANYGYTF.

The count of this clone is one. CDR3 DNA: TGTGCCAGCACCCCTTGGGGGGACCCCTACGAGCAGTACTTC. Translated, it gives CASTPWGDPYEQYF. This chain connects TRBV28 to TRBJ2-7, with TRBD2 as a possible D gene (6 bases). V lost 7 bases and J lost 2, with 15 bases in between. CDR1 and CDR2 (germline): MDHEN, SYDVKM. The CDR3 sequence is 14 residues long.

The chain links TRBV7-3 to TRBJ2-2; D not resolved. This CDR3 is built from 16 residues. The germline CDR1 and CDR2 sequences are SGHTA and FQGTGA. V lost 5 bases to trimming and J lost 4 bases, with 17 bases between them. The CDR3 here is CASSLDRLRGTGELFF. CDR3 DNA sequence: TGTGCCAGCAGCCTCGACCGCCTAAGAGGCACCGGGGAGCTGTTTTTT.

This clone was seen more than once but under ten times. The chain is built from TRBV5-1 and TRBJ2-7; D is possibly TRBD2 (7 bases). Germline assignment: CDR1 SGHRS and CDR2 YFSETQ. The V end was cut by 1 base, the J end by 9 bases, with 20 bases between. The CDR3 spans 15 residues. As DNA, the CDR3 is TGCGCCAGCAGCTTGTCGCCGGGGGGCGCCCGCCGGCAGTACTTC. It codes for CASSLSPGGARRQYF.

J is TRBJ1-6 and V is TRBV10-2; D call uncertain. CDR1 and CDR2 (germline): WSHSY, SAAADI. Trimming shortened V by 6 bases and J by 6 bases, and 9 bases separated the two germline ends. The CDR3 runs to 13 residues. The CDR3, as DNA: TGCGCCAGCAGCGAAAAACTTAATTCACCCCTCCACTTT. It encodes CASSEKLNSPLHF.

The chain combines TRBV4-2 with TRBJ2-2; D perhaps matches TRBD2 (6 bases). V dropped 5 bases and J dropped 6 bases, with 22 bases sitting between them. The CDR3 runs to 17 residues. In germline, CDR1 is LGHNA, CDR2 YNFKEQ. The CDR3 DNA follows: TGTGCCAGCAGCGAATACGGACTACCCTCCCCCGCCGGGGAGCTGTTTTTT. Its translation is CASSEYGLPSPAGELFF.